The 30 T cell receptor beta chains listed next were all sequenced from one sample in a study of cytomegalovirus exposure and HLA in healthy donors. 13 Jbeta primers and 60 Vbeta primers were used for the PCR. Assay: immunoSEQ multiplex PCR; the TCRdb copy retains only in-frame clones and omits some. The sample records some 180,000 clones, 73% being singletons. Specimen: PBMCs. Receptor source: a woman between 18 and 29 years old in good health and CMV-seropositive.

The chain combines TRBV30 with TRBJ2-3; a weak D match, TRBD1 (5 bases). Trimming took off 0 bases at V and 0 bases at J, with 7 bases between the two ends. The germline CDR1 and CDR2 sequences are GTSNPN and SVGIG (reference sequence). The CDR3 has 14 residues. CDR3 bases: TGTGCCTGGAGTGTAGGGGATAGCACAGATACGCAGTATTTT. Translated, it gives CAWSVGDSTDTQYF.

This clone was observed a handful of times. V and J are TRBV7-9 and TRBJ1-5; D is unclear. CDR1 and CDR2 (germline): SEHNR, FQNEAQ (reference sequence). Between the trimmed V and J ends, which lost 1 base and 3 bases, there was a span of 7 bases. This CDR3 has 14 amino acids. This chain's CDR3 is CASSLDGYNQPQHF. The CDR3 DNA follows: TGTGCCAGCAGCTTAGACGGTTACAATCAGCCCCAGCATTTT.

The sample holds a few counts of this clone. The chain combines TRBV30 with TRBJ1-5; no clear D gene. Germline loops: CDR1 GTSNPN, CDR2 SVGIG (reference sequence). V was cut by 0 bases and J by 5 bases, with 20 bases left in between. This CDR3 contains 17 residues. The CDR3 spells CAWSVPVVLGDHQPQHF. CDR3 bases: TGTGCCTGGAGTGTGCCCGTCGTGCTGGGAGATCATCAGCCCCAGCATTTT.

The V gene is TRBV6-1, the J gene TRBJ1-1; 7 bases are a match to TRBD1. Germline V lookup: CDR1 MNHNS, CDR2 SASEGT. The CDR3 sequence is 14 residues long. With V trimmed by 5 bases and J by 1 base, 4 bases remained unmatched. The DNA of the CDR3 is TGTGCCAGCAGTCTCGGACAGGCGAACACTGAAGCTTTCTTT. Translating it yields CASSLGQANTEAFF.

The rearrangement links TRBV9 to TRBJ1-5; no reliable D call. The CDR3 has 14 amino acids. CDR1 SGDLS and CDR2 YYNGEE come from the germline V gene. With 0 bases removed from V and 4 bases from J, the gap between germline ends came to 8 bases. CDR3 DNA: TGTGCCAGCAGCGTAGCTGCAGTAAATCAGCCCCAGCATTTT. Translating it yields CASSVAAVNQPQHF.

This chain joins TRBV19 and TRBJ1-1, with D maybe TRBD1 (5 bases). V was shortened by 5 bases and J by 10 bases, with 14 bases between the two germline ends. This CDR3 comprises 12 residues. Germline CDR1 LNHDA, CDR2 SQIVND (reference sequence). The CDR3 region is CASSPSRVAAFF. The CDR3 nucleotides read TGTGCCAGTAGTCCATCCAGGGTTGCAGCTTTCTTT.

This clone came up once. This chain uses TRBV5-1 with TRBJ1-2; D is possibly TRBD1 (5 bases). CDR1 and CDR2 (germline): SGHRS, YFSETQ. Between the trimmed V and J ends, which lost 5 bases and 4 bases, there was a span of 15 bases. The CDR3 is 14 residues long. CDR3 sequence reads: CASREGTASYGYTF. Here the CDR3 DNA reads TGCGCCAGCAGGGAGGGGACGGCCAGCTATGGCTACACCTTC.

The rearrangement joins TRBV2 to TRBJ1-2; D perhaps matches TRBD1 (6 bases). This CDR3 comprises 16 residues. V was cut by 0 bases and J by 2 bases, with 13 bases left in between. The germline V gene has CDR1 SNHLY and CDR2 FYNNEI. The CDR3 DNA follows: TGTGCCAGCAGTGAAGCCGGAAGGGGGGGCAACTATGGCTACACCTTC. Translation gives CASSEAGRGGNYGYTF.

V gene TRBV2 combines with J gene TRBJ2-2; D ambiguous. CDR1 is SNHLY and CDR2 is FYNNEI in the germline V gene. The CDR3 consists of 14 residues. V was shortened by 8 bases and J by 6 bases, with 16 bases between the two germline ends. This chain's CDR3 is CASRVLTQAGELFF. The CDR3 DNA follows: TGTGCCAGCCGCGTGCTTACCCAAGCCGGGGAGCTGTTTTTT.

The V call is TRBV12-5, the J call TRBJ2-3; D is unclear. The CDR3 has 14 residues. The germline V gene encodes CDR1 LGHNT and CDR2 FRNRAP. The germline V and J ends were trimmed by 8 bases and 0 bases, with 12 bases remaining between them. CDR3 in DNA: TGTGCTAGTCTAAAGCTCCCTAGCACAGATACGCAGTATTTT. Encoded protein: CASLKLPSTDTQYF.

The chain carries TRBV7-3 and TRBJ2-1, with TRBD1 matching 7 bases. J lost 1 base, V lost 2 bases, and 2 bases had no gene match. The CDR3 contains 15 residues. The germline gives CDR1 SGHTA, CDR2 FQGTGA. The CDR3 loop is CASSLEGASYNEQFF. As DNA, the CDR3 is TGTGCCAGCAGCTTAGAGGGGGCGTCCTACAATGAGCAGTTCTTC.

This chain links TRBV5-6 with TRBJ2-5, with D perhaps matching TRBD2 (5 bases). The germline CDR1 and CDR2 sequences are SGHDT and YYEEEE. The V end lost 2 bases, the J end lost 5 bases, and 13 bases lay between the germline ends. There are 14 residues in the CDR3. The CDR3 region has the DNA TGTGCCAGCAGCTTAAGGGAGTTCGGGGAGACCCAGTACTTC. Encoded protein: CASSLREFGETQYF.

For this clone: Other DNA sequences in the sample encode the same CDR3. The chain joins TRBV5-4 to TRBJ2-5, with D tentatively TRBD1 (5 bases). The germline V gene has CDR1 SGHNT and CDR2 YYREEE (reference sequence). V was trimmed by 0 bases and J by 1 base, leaving 7 bases between them. The CDR3 runs to 14 residues. CDR3 sequence: CASSLGQGQETQYF. The DNA of the CDR3 is TGTGCCAGCAGCTTGGGGCAGGGCCAAGAGACCCAGTACTTC.

This sequence joins TRBV5-1 and TRBJ2-3; TRBD1 matches at 8 bases. The CDR3 runs to 15 residues. Germline V gene lookup returns CDR1 SGHRS and CDR2 YFSETQ. With V trimmed by 4 bases and J by 2 bases, 6 bases remained unmatched. The CDR3 protein is CASSLIQGDTDTQYF. CDR3 nucleotides: TGCGCCAGCAGCCTTATACAGGGGGACACAGATACGCAGTATTTT. Combining the CDR3 with reference TRBV5-1 and TRBJ2-3 gives the whole variable domain KAGVTQTPRYLIKTRGQQVTLSCSPISGHRSVSWYQQTPGQGLQFLFEYFSETQRNKGNFPGRFSGRQFSNSRSEMNVSTLELGDSALYLCASSLIQGDTDTQYFGPGTRLTVL.

This clone was observed a few times. The genes are TRBV6-5 and TRBJ1-2, with 9 positions matching TRBD1. The V gene end was trimmed by 5 bases and the J gene end by 7 bases; junction bases not matched to a gene: 8. CDR3 length: 14 amino acids. Looked up from germline, CDR1 is MNHEY and CDR2 is SVGAGI. This CDR3 reads CASSPGTGSGGYTF. The CDR3 nucleotides read TGTGCCAGCAGTCCCGGGACAGGGTCTGGTGGCTACACCTTC.

The chain is built from TRBV6-5 and TRBJ1-2; 7 bases agree with TRBD1. This CDR3 is 14 amino acids long. The J segment lost 3 bases and the V segment lost 2 bases, leaving 3 bases of the junction unmatched. The germline V gene has CDR1 MNHEY and CDR2 SVGAGI. The CDR3: CASSYHTGDYGYTF. CDR3 in DNA: TGTGCCAGCAGTTACCACACAGGGGACTATGGCTACACCTTC.

The chain carries TRBV27 and TRBJ1-4; D possibly corresponds to TRBD1 (6 bases). Trimming stripped 4 bases from V and 8 bases from J, with 17 bases between. The CDR3 loop spans 15 amino acids. The germline CDR1 and CDR2 sequences are MNHEY and SMNVEV (reference sequence). The DNA for the CDR3 is TGTGCCAGCAGTTCCCAGACAGGCGGTCAGGAAAAACTGTTTTTT. It is translated as CASSSQTGGQEKLFF.

This clone was seen once. The chain recombines TRBV5-6 with TRBJ1-5; D might be TRBD1 (5 bases). The V gene's germline CDR1 is SGHDT and CDR2 YYEEEE. The CDR3 spans 15 residues. V was pared by 4 bases and J by 4 bases, with 15 bases between. The DNA of the CDR3 is TGTGCCAGCAGCATTGGCCAGGGTGGGAATCAGCCCCAGCATTTT. Residues: CASSIGQGGNQPQHF.

The chain carries TRBV4-3 and TRBJ2-6; 11 nucleotides line up with TRBD2. Germline loops: CDR1 LGHNA, CDR2 YSLEER. The CDR3 length is 17 residues. The trim removed 0 bases at V and 4 bases at J, leaving 2 bases unmatched. The CDR3 here is CASSQELAGAGANVLTF. The CDR3 DNA reads as TGCGCCAGCAGCCAAGAACTAGCGGGGGCGGGGGCCAACGTCCTGACTTTC.

This chain connects TRBV6-1 to TRBJ1-6, with unresolved D. Germline V gene sequence: CDR1 MNHNS, CDR2 SASEGT. Between the trimmed V and J ends, which lost 6 bases and 9 bases, there was a span of 18 bases. The CDR3 runs to 15 residues. The CDR3 reads CASSRGGNGISPLHF. The CDR3 region has the DNA TGTGCCAGCAGCCGCGGAGGGAACGGCATTTCACCCCTCCACTTT.

V gene TRBV18 combines with J gene TRBJ1-1; 9 bases are shared with TRBD1. The CDR3 totals 13 residues. Germline V CDR1 and CDR2: KGHSH, LQKENI. Trimming at V came to 6 bases and at J to 12 bases, leaving 11 bases not matched to a gene. CDR3 in amino acids: CASSPSRDRVTFF. Written as DNA, the CDR3 is TGTGCCAGCTCGCCCTCCCGGGACAGGGTGACTTTCTTT.

The CDR3 DNA follows: TGTGCCAGCTCACCGGCGGGGGGGACCAATGAGCAGTTCTTC. Translating gives CASSPAGGTNEQFF. The chain is built from TRBV18 and TRBJ2-1; 9 bases align to TRBD2. Germline-derived CDR1 and CDR2 are KGHSH and LQKENI. This CDR3 has 14 amino acids. The V and J ends lost 3 bases and 6 bases, in that order; junction bases with no gene match: 3.

The rearrangement joins TRBV6-5 to TRBJ2-7; no firm D call. Trimming stripped 0 bases from V and 2 bases from J, with 11 bases between. There are 15 residues in the CDR3. Looked up from germline, CDR1 is MNHEY and CDR2 is SVGAGI. The CDR3 sequence: CASSYSHAGTYEQYF. CDR3 nucleotides: TGTGCCAGCAGTTACTCTCACGCAGGTACCTACGAGCAGTACTTC.

The chain couples TRBV5-4 to TRBJ2-5, with 7 nucleotides matching TRBD1. The tail of the sequence fits TRBJ2-7 better, so the J call may be wrong. The V gene's germline CDR1 is SGHNT and CDR2 YYREEE (reference sequence). The CDR3 extends over 13 amino acids. In nucleotides, the CDR3 is TGTGCCAGCAGCAACCGACAGGGCTACGAGCAGTACTTC. Its protein is CASSNRQGYEQYF.

V and J are TRBV30 and TRBJ1-6; possible D gene TRBD1, 6 bases. The CDR3 length is 14 residues. Germline V gene data show CDR1 as GTSNPN and CDR2 as SVGIG (reference sequence). The V end was cut by 0 bases, the J end by 7 bases, with 10 bases between. CDR3 region: CAWSVDRSNSPLHF. The CDR3 DNA follows: TGTGCCTGGAGTGTAGACAGGTCCAATTCACCCCTCCACTTT.

The chain employs TRBV14 and TRBJ1-2; tentative D call: TRBD1 (5 bases). Trimming cost V 5 bases and J 2 bases, with 12 bases left between them. This CDR3 spans 14 amino acids. Germline V lookup: CDR1 SGHDN, CDR2 FVKESK. In DNA, the CDR3 is TGTGCCAGCAGCAGCCGGGGGGGAAACTATGGCTACACCTTC. This gives the protein CASSSRGGNYGYTF. Filled out from reference TRBV14 and TRBJ1-2, the complete variable domain reads EAGVTQFPSHSVIEKGQTVTLRCDPISGHDNLYWYRRVMGKEIKFLLHFVKESKQDESGMPNNRFLAERTGGTYSTLKVQPAELEDSGVYFCASSSRGGNYGYTFGSGTRLTVV.

The V gene is TRBV14, the J gene TRBJ2-7; a possible D gene is TRBD2 (7 bases). Looked up from germline, CDR1 is SGHDN and CDR2 is FVKESK. This CDR3 is built from 19 residues. V was shortened by 0 bases and J by 3 bases, with 24 bases between the two germline ends. The CDR3 sequence: CASSQEVRGGVGPYYEQYF. DNA of the CDR3: TGTGCCAGCAGCCAAGAAGTGCGAGGGGGGGTAGGGCCGTACTACGAGCAGTACTTC.

This rearrangement joins TRBV4-1 to TRBJ2-2, with 10 positions matching TRBD2. Germline V CDR1 and CDR2: MGHRA, YSYEKL. This CDR3 is 16 amino acids long. The trim removed 5 bases at V and 6 bases at J, leaving 9 bases unmatched. In nucleotides, the CDR3 is TGCGCCAGCAGCTTGCAGCGGGGGGGCCCTCCCGGGGAGCTGTTTTTT. Residues: CASSLQRGGPPGELFF.

The chain joins TRBV27 to TRBJ1-2, with unresolved D. Trimming took off 5 bases at V and 1 base at J, with 8 bases between the two ends. Germline V CDR1 and CDR2: MNHEY, SMNVEV (reference sequence). The CDR3 length is 13 residues. For the CDR3, the DNA is TGTGCCAGCAGTGAGGGCCTTAACTATGGCTACACCTTC. It encodes CASSEGLNYGYTF.

The chain combines TRBV5-1 with TRBJ2-5; 10 bases line up with TRBD2. V was pared by 3 bases and J by 0 bases, with 2 bases of the junction left unmatched. The CDR3 runs to 15 residues. Per the germline V gene, CDR1 is SGHRS and CDR2 is YFSETQ. The chain's CDR3 is CASSSGLADQETQYF. CDR3 coding DNA: TGCGCCAGCAGCTCAGGACTAGCGGACCAAGAGACCCAGTACTTC.